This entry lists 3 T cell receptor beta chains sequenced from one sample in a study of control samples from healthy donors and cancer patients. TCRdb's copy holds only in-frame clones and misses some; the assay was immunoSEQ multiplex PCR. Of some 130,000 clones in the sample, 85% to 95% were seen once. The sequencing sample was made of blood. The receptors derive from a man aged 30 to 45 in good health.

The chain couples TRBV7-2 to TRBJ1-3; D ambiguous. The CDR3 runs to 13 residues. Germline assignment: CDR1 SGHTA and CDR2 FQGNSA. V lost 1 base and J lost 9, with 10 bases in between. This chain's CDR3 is CASSLERLGTIYF. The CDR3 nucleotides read TGTGCCAGCAGCTTAGAACGATTGGGCACCATATATTTT.

CDR3 in amino acids: CSVEEMGVSEQFF. CDR3 DNA: TGCAGCGTTGAGGAAATGGGTGTTAGTGAGCAGTTCTTC. This sequence joins TRBV29-1 and TRBJ2-1; no clear D gene. Looked up from germline, CDR1 is SQVTM and CDR2 is ANQGSEA. CDR3 size: 13 residues. Trimming cost V 3 bases and J 9 bases, with 15 bases left between them.

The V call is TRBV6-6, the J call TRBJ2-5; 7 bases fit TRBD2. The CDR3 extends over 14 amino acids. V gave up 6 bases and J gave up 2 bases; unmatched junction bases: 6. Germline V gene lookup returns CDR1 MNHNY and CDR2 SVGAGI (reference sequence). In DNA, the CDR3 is TGTGCCAGCAGAAACCGGGACTATCAAGAGACCCAGTACTTC. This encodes CASRNRDYQETQYF.